What follows are 11 T cell receptor beta chains derived from one specimen sequenced in a study of T-cell memory formation after mild COVID-19. A single record per CDR3 protein comes from TCRdb applying MiXCR to the 5' RACE reads. The top ten hold about 1.6% of the sample, which has 25,000 to 35,000 distinct CDR3 sequences, around 20% seen once. The specimen was PBMCs or a T cell subset sorted from them (not recorded which). These TCRs come from an adult who had mild COVID-19 (a few samples of this study predate the infection). Cell type and time point are not known.

The V call is TRBV29-1, the J call TRBJ2-3; D remains unclear. This CDR3 region has 14 residues. CDR1 is SQVTM, CDR2 ANQGSEA, per germline. The V end was cut by 6 bases, the J end by 1 base, with 14 bases between. CDR3 DNA: TGCAGCGTCCCCCTTCGGGCTGGCACAGATACGCAGTATTTT. This codes for CSVPLRAGTDTQYF.

This clonotype was seen many times. V gene TRBV7-7 combines with J gene TRBJ2-5; 8 positions match TRBD1. Trimming at V came to 1 base and at J to 5 bases, leaving 0 bases not matched to a gene. The CDR3 sequence is 13 residues long. Germline-derived CDR1 and CDR2 are SSHAT and FNYEAQ (reference sequence). As DNA, the CDR3 is TGTGCCAGCAGCTTAGACAGGGGGGAGACCCAGTACTTC. It codes for CASSLDRGETQYF.

This clonotype was picked up many times. The V gene is TRBV20-1, the J gene TRBJ1-1; no clear D. Trimming took 5 bases from V and 5 from J, leaving 12 bases between them. Per germline, CDR1 DFQATT and CDR2 SNEGSKA (reference sequence). This CDR3 has 12 residues. The chain's CDR3 is CSAPNRGTEAFF. The CDR3 DNA sequence: TGCAGTGCTCCGAACCGTGGGACTGAAGCTTTCTTT.

J is TRBJ1-1 and V is TRBV15, with D perhaps matching TRBD1 (6 bases). The CDR3 spans 16 residues. Germline V gives CDR1 LNHNV, CDR2 YYDKDF (reference sequence). V was trimmed by 8 bases and J by 1 base, leaving 20 bases between them. The CDR3 spells CATGAGAFSGNTEAFF. The CDR3 DNA reads as TGTGCCACCGGGGCAGGGGCATTTTCGGGGAACACTGAAGCTTTCTTT.

This clonotype has a count of ten or more. The chain carries TRBV11-2 and TRBJ2-3; 9 positions agree with TRBD2. Germline-derived CDR1 and CDR2 are SGHAT and FQNNGV. V lost 5 bases, J lost 3 bases, and 3 bases stayed unmatched. The CDR3 length is 14 residues. This chain's CDR3 is CASSSGGLTDTQYF. CDR3 sequence (DNA): TGTGCCAGCAGCAGCGGGGGGCTTACAGATACGCAGTATTTT. Full variable domain (remainder filled in from reference TRBV11-2 and TRBJ2-3): EAGVAQSPRYKIIEKRQSVAFWCNPISGHATLYWYQQILGQGPKLLIQFQNNGVVDDSQLPKDRFSAERLKGVDSTLKIQPAKLEDSAVYLCASSSGGLTDTQYFGPGTRLTVL.

This clonotype ranks as medium-sized. This sequence joins TRBV5-1 and TRBJ2-7; unclear D gene. V was clipped by 0 bases and J by 0 bases, with 10 bases between them. Germline V gives CDR1 SGHRS, CDR2 YFSETQ. The CDR3 covers 15 residues. CDR3 in amino acids: CASSLGGSSSYEQYF. CDR3 coding DNA: TGCGCCAGCAGCTTGGGAGGCAGTTCCTCCTACGAGCAGTACTTC.

This clonotype was found many times. The chain combines TRBV12-3 or TRBV12-4 with TRBJ2-7; 16 positions match TRBD2. J lost 2 bases, V lost 6 bases, and 4 bases had no gene match. CDR3 length equals 16 residues. Written as DNA, the CDR3 is TGTGCCAGCAGCCGTGGGACTAGCGGGAGGGCCTACGAGCAGTACTTC. This gives the protein CASSRGTSGRAYEQYF.

In this sample, this clonotype turned up many times. This sequence joins TRBV5-6 and TRBJ2-2; D not resolved. Germline V lookup: CDR1 SGHDT, CDR2 YYEEEE. The CDR3 covers 15 residues. V was shortened by 0 bases and J by 7 bases, with 13 bases between the two germline ends. CDR3 amino acids: CASSLVIPIGGELFF. The CDR3 nucleotides read TGTGCCAGCAGCTTGGTTATTCCCATCGGCGGGGAGCTGTTTTTT.

This clonotype appeared many times. This chain joins TRBV4-2 and TRBJ1-3; D is uncertain. CDR3 length: 16 residues. Germline-derived CDR1 and CDR2 are LGHNA and YNFKEQ. V dropped 2 bases and J dropped 0 bases, with 11 bases sitting between them. In DNA form, the CDR3 reads TGTGCCAGCAGCCAATCCAGCCTACTCTCTGGAAACACCATATATTTT. As protein: CASSQSSLLSGNTIYF.

V is TRBV20-1 and J is TRBJ1-1; possibly TRBD1 for D (6 bases). V lost 8 bases to trimming and J lost 4 bases, with 17 bases between them. Looked up from germline, CDR1 is DFQATT and CDR2 is SNEGSKA (reference sequence). The CDR3 spans 13 residues. The CDR3 region is CSQVTGRGTEAFF. CDR3 nucleotides: TGCAGTCAAGTGACAGGCCGGGGCACTGAAGCTTTCTTT.

V gene TRBV7-9 combines with J gene TRBJ2-7, with TRBD1 as a possible D gene (7 bases). Germline CDR1 is SEHNR and CDR2 is FQNEAQ (reference sequence). Trimming removed 9 bases at V and 3 bases at J, with 12 bases between. CDR3 length: 12 amino acids. The CDR3 nucleotides are TGTGCCAGTGGGACAGCGGGCTACGAGCAGTACTTC. This sequence encodes CASGTAGYEQYF.